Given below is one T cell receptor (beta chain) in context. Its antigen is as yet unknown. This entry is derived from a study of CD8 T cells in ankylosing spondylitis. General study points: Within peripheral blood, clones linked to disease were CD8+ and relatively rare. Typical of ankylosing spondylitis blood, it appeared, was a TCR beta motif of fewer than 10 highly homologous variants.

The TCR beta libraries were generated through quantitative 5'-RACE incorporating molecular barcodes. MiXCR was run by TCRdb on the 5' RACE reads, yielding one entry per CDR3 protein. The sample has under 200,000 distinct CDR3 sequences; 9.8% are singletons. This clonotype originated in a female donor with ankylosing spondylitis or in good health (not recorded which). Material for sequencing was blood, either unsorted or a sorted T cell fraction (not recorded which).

This CDR3 is CASSQGIGDPRFSDTQYF. The CDR3 nucleotides read TGTGCCAGCAGCCAAGGCATTGGGGACCCTAGATTCTCGGATACGCAGTATTTT. The chain has TRBV14 and TRBJ2-3; perhaps D is TRBD1 or TRBD2 (5 bases each). The V and J ends lost 1 base and 6 bases respectively, with 23 bases between them. CDR1 SGHDN and CDR2 FVKESK come from the germline V gene. CDR3 length equals 18 residues.